Listed here is a single TCR beta chain. The time point denotes: pre-sensitization, week 0. Treatment in this sample: therapeutic diphenylcyclopropenone sensitization with weekly scalp DPC. V shed 6 bases, J shed 3 bases, and the junction held 7 bases outside the gene matches. The CDR3 has 14 amino acids. In germline, CDR1 is SQVTM, CDR2 ANQGSEA. These data come from a study of human T cells and chemical hapten exposure. Separate cDNA molecules received unique molecular identifiers, which the library attached to them. In TCRdb, the RACE reads were re-called with MiXCR into one record per CDR3 protein. The table records about 250,000 distinct CDR3 sequences, around 7.7% of them present only once.

The clonotype was recovered from a man between 18 and 29 years old with alopecia areata. Some clones in this sample may be carry-over from other donors' samples. This rearrangement joins TRBV29-1 to TRBJ2-2; 7 bases fit TRBD2. This specimen consisted of whole blood, obtained in connection with sensitization to the hapten diphenylcyclopropenone (DPC). CDR3 amino acids: CSVVLAWDTGELFF. CDR3 bases: TGCAGCGTGGTACTAGCGTGGGACACCGGGGAGCTGTTTTTT.